Reported below is one T cell receptor (beta chain). Its specificity is unknown. The CDR3 runs to 16 residues. V dropped 6 bases and J dropped 0; count of bases not matched to a gene: 3. CDR1 and CDR2 (germline): SNHLY, FYNNEI. Every patient with CD3G deficiency had evidence of autoimmunity. At testing, patients were 2 to 39 years old, with reduced naive and increased memory T-cell proportions. CD4+ cells were sorted into CD25-high CD127-low regulatory cells and CD25-low CD127-high conventional cells. The data were obtained in a study of regulatory T cells. Primers: 52 TRBV forward and 13 TRBJ reverse. TCRdb keeps only in-frame clones here, not all; method: immunoSEQ multiplex PCR. This table holds around 29,000 clones, 80% to 95% found once. Study results and limitations: Skewed V and J usage and few unique V-J pairs marked patient repertoires, most in Tregs. In CD3G-deficient patients, conventional CD4+ T cells were enriched for hydrophobic CDR3 residues at positions 6 and 7.

The sequence derives from a person aged 18-30 years with CD3G deficiency. Sequencing used conventional CD4+ T cells sorted from blood. The rearrangement uses TRBV2 and TRBJ1-5; 12 positions match TRBD1. The CDR3 DNA follows: TGTGCCAGCAGGGGACAGGGGGCCTATAGCAATCAGCCCCAGCATTTT. This codes for CASRGQGAYSNQPQHF.